These T cell receptor beta chains were read from a single sample in a study of OX40 agonist ivuxolimab in advanced cancers. Sequenced by immunoSEQ multiplex PCR; TCRdb stores in-frame clones only, minus some. The table lists fewer than 30,000 clones, roughly four fifths of them singletons. Sequencing was performed on CD4+ or CD8+ T cells sorted from blood, taken in a trial of the OX40 agonist ivuxolimab. These receptors were collected from an adult with an advanced solid tumor such as melanoma, head and neck, liver or kidney cancer. Both conserved end residues are part of each CDR3. Each record gives: D gene, V gene, clone size, J gene, CDR3 protein, CDR3 DNA. D genes are given only for firm matches. Clone size is not always given. Where it is, it says once, few, many or a class for expanded clones.

D: .; V: TRBV13; size: .; J: TRBJ2-7; CDR3: CASSQRGTNGEQYF; DNA: TGTGCCAGCAGCCAAAGGGGGACCAACGGCGAGCAGTACTTC
D: .; V: TRBV9; size: .; J: TRBJ2-7; CDR3: CASKPAGSYEQYF; DNA: TGTGCCAGCAAACCCGCCGGGTCCTACGAGCAGTACTTC
D: TRBD1; V: TRBV27; size: once; J: TRBJ1-3; CDR3: CHRKGQGPRGTIYF; DNA: TGTCATCGAAAAGGACAGGGGCCCAGGGGCACCATATATTTT
D: TRBD2; V: TRBV5-4; size: .; J: TRBJ2-1; CDR3: CASTTSGGANEQFF; DNA: TGTGCCAGCACCACTAGCGGGGGGGCCAATGAGCAGTTCTTC
D: .; V: TRBV7-9; size: .; J: TRBJ2-7; CDR3: CASKSTYEQYF; DNA: TGTGCCAGCAAATCAACCTACGAGCAGTACTTC
D: .; V: TRBV28; size: .; J: TRBJ1-5; CDR3: CASSPKRGFSNQPQHF; DNA: TGTGCCAGCAGCCCCAAGCGGGGCTTTAGCAATCAGCCCCAGCATTTT
D: TRBD1; V: TRBV7-6; size: .; J: TRBJ1-1; CDR3: CASSSPTGQGDTEAFF; DNA: TGTGCCAGCAGCTCACCCACGGGACAGGGAGACACTGAAGCTTTCTTT
D: TRBD2; V: TRBV9; size: .; J: TRBJ2-7; CDR3: CASSREGGYEQYF; DNA: TGTGCCAGCAGCCGGGAGGGGGGGTACGAGCAGTACTTC
D: .; V: TRBV6-5; size: .; J: TRBJ1-2; CDR3: CASSYSGARRVDYTF; DNA: TGTGCCAGCAGTTACAGCGGGGCCCGGCGAGTCGACTACACCTTC
D: .; V: TRBV5-4; size: .; J: TRBJ2-7; CDR3: CASSYQTTGADYEQYF; DNA: TGTGCCAGCAGCTACCAAACGACAGGCGCCGACTACGAGCAGTACTTC
D: TRBD1; V: TRBV19; size: .; J: TRBJ2-7; CDR3: CASSRGQGQAYEQYF; DNA: TGTGCCAGTAGTAGGGGACAGGGGCAGGCCTACGAGCAGTACTTC
D: .; V: TRBV7-8; size: .; J: TRBJ2-5; CDR3: CASSLALRNGGSQETQYF; DNA: TGTGCCAGCAGCTTAGCCCTCCGGAACGGGGGCAGCCAAGAGACCCAGTACTTC
D: .; V: TRBV4-2; size: .; J: TRBJ2-7; CDR3: CASSQQTGSAYYEQYF; DNA: TGTGCCAGCAGCCAACAGACAGGATCGGCCTACTACGAGCAGTACTTC
D: .; V: TRBV27; size: .; J: TRBJ2-7; CDR3: CASSPTGAFEQYF; DNA: TGTGCCAGCAGTCCGACAGGTGCCTTCGAGCAGTACTTC
D: .; V: TRBV7-7; size: .; J: TRBJ2-5; CDR3: CASSLAPGNQETQYF; DNA: TGTGCCAGCAGCTTAGCGCCCGGGAACCAAGAGACCCAGTACTTC
D: .; V: TRBV29-1; size: .; J: TRBJ2-7; CDR3: CSGGTGWYEQYF; DNA: TGCAGCGGAGGCACAGGGTGGTACGAGCAGTACTTC
D: .; V: TRBV19; size: .; J: TRBJ1-6; CDR3: CASSISGGLDSPLHF; DNA: TGTGCCAGTAGTATAAGCGGGGGCTTGGATTCACCCCTCCACTTT
D: .; V: TRBV11-1; size: .; J: TRBJ2-7; CDR3: CASSWFGLSAEQYF; DNA: TGTGCCAGCAGCTGGTTCGGACTGTCTGCCGAGCAGTACTTC
D: TRBD1; V: TRBV5-4; size: once; J: TRBJ2-1; CDR3: CASSQVRQGAGTYNEQFF; DNA: TGCGCCAGCAGCCAAGTCCGCCAGGGGGCGGGGACCTACAATGAGCAGTTCTTC
D: TRBD2; V: TRBV11-2; size: .; J: TRBJ2-7; CDR3: CASGLGSGGFYEQYF; DNA: TGTGCCAGCGGCTTGGGTAGCGGGGGTTTCTACGAGCAGTACTTC
D: .; V: TRBV5-1; size: .; J: TRBJ1-2; CDR3: CASSLVPGQSDGYTF; DNA: TGCGCCAGCAGCTTGGTCCCTGGACAGTCGGATGGCTACACCTTC
D: .; V: TRBV12-5; size: few; J: TRBJ1-2; CDR3: CASGLSYVLYGYTF; DNA: TGTGCTAGTGGTTTGTCCTATGTCCTCTATGGCTACACCTTC
D: TRBD1; V: TRBV6-1; size: .; J: TRBJ2-2; CDR3: CASTPRQGAGELFF; DNA: TGTGCCAGCACGCCCAGACAGGGGGCCGGGGAGCTGTTTTTT
D: .; V: TRBV6-5; size: .; J: TRBJ2-7; CDR3: CASSSQGQTYEQYF; DNA: TGTGCCAGCAGCTCACAGGGTCAGACCTACGAGCAGTACTTC
D: .; V: TRBV7-9; size: .; J: TRBJ1-4; CDR3: CASSLVTATTNEKLFF; DNA: TGTGCCAGCAGCTTAGTGACAGCAACAACTAATGAAAAACTGTTTTTT
D: .; V: TRBV6-5; size: .; J: TRBJ1-2; CDR3: CASSYGRGLGYTF; DNA: TGTGCCAGCAGTTACGGCAGGGGTTTAGGCTACACCTTC
D: .; V: TRBV7-6; size: .; J: TRBJ1-4; CDR3: CASSLEGPNEKLFF; DNA: TGTGCCAGCAGCTTAGAAGGTCCTAATGAAAAACTGTTTTTT
D: TRBD1; V: TRBV4-1; size: .; J: TRBJ2-5; CDR3: CASSQDGTGEETQYF; DNA: TGCGCCAGCAGCCAAGATGGGACAGGGGAAGAGACCCAGTACTTC
D: .; V: TRBV10-1; size: .; J: TRBJ1-3; CDR3: CASSETGAGNTIYF; DNA: TGCGCCAGCAGTGAAACGGGGGCGGGAAACACCATATATTTT
D: .; V: TRBV29-1; size: .; J: TRBJ2-7; CDR3: CSVDTGAGGYEQYF; DNA: TGCAGCGTTGATACCGGGGCCGGAGGATACGAGCAGTACTTC
D: TRBD1; V: TRBV30; size: .; J: TRBJ2-2; CDR3: CAWRDRAIHGELFF; DNA: TGTGCCTGGAGGGACAGGGCGATACACGGGGAGCTGTTTTTT
D: .; V: TRBV4-3; size: .; J: TRBJ1-1; CDR3: CASSQGGKGWDTEAFF; DNA: TGCGCCAGCAGCCAAGGTGGTAAGGGTTGGGACACTGAAGCTTTCTTT
D: .; V: TRBV9; size: .; J: TRBJ1-1; CDR3: CASSVAGNTEAFF; DNA: TGTGCCAGCAGCGTAGCAGGGAACACTGAAGCTTTCTTT
D: .; V: TRBV4-3; size: .; J: TRBJ2-6; CDR3: CASSQEGLSGANVLTF; DNA: TGCGCCAGCAGCCAAGAAGGACTCTCTGGGGCCAACGTCCTGACTTTC
D: .; V: TRBV4-3; size: .; J: TRBJ2-5; CDR3: CASSPGTVAPETQYF; DNA: TGCGCCAGCAGCCCCGGGACCGTTGCCCCAGAGACCCAGTACTTC
D: .; V: TRBV6-1; size: few; J: TRBJ2-1; CDR3: CASSAYNEQFF; DNA: TGTGCCAGCAGTGCGTACAATGAGCAGTTCTTC
D: .; V: TRBV2; size: .; J: TRBJ2-7; CDR3: CASSRGYRPGDEQYF; DNA: TGTGCCAGCAGTAGGGGCTATCGGCCCGGCGACGAGCAGTACTTC
D: TRBD2; V: TRBV27; size: .; J: TRBJ2-1; CDR3: CASSLDRGGWNEQFF; DNA: TGTGCCAGCAGTTTGGATCGGGGGGGCTGGAATGAGCAGTTCTTC
D: .; V: TRBV11-1; size: .; J: TRBJ2-7; CDR3: CASSLRGNHYEQYF; DNA: TGTGCCAGCAGCTTAAGGGGCAATCACTACGAGCAGTACTTC
D: TRBD2; V: TRBV4-3; size: medium-sized; J: TRBJ2-1; CDR3: CASSWFGTSGENEQFF; DNA: TGCGCCAGCAGCTGGTTCGGGACTAGCGGAGAGAATGAGCAGTTCTTC
D: TRBD1; V: TRBV6-1; size: .; J: TRBJ1-1; CDR3: CASSGPTQGARLVGTEAFF; DNA: TGTGCCAGCAGTGGACCAACACAGGGGGCGCGTTTAGTAGGCACTGAAGCTTTCTTT
D: .; V: TRBV6-5; size: .; J: TRBJ2-2; CDR3: CASSPDIWNTGELFF; DNA: TGTGCCAGCAGCCCTGACATTTGGAACACCGGGGAGCTGTTTTTT
D: .; V: TRBV2; size: few; J: TRBJ2-7; CDR3: CATRPKDGYEQYF; DNA: TGTGCCACCCGCCCTAAGGACGGCTACGAGCAGTACTTC
D: .; V: TRBV4-1; size: .; J: TRBJ1-1; CDR3: CASSPNMLNTEAFF; DNA: TGCGCCAGCAGCCCCAACATGCTTAACACTGAAGCTTTCTTT
D: TRBD1; V: TRBV29-1; size: .; J: TRBJ2-7; CDR3: CSVEDYTGTGAYEQYF; DNA: TGCAGCGTTGAAGACTACACCGGGACAGGGGCCTACGAGCAGTACTTC
D: .; V: TRBV7-8; size: .; J: TRBJ1-1; CDR3: CASSLIASDTYTEAFF; DNA: TGTGCCAGCAGCTTAATCGCGTCGGATACCTACACTGAAGCTTTCTTT
D: .; V: TRBV7-2; size: .; J: TRBJ1-1; CDR3: CASSLAPGAFF; DNA: TGTGCCAGCAGCTTAGCGCCGGGAGCTTTCTTT
D: TRBD2; V: TRBV4-3; size: .; J: TRBJ2-3; CDR3: CASSPWTSGETSTDTQYF; DNA: TGCGCCAGCAGCCCTTGGACTAGCGGGGAAACTAGCACAGATACGCAGTATTTT
D: .; V: TRBV7-3; size: .; J: TRBJ2-1; CDR3: CASSLGNNEQFF; DNA: TGTGCCAGCAGCTTAGGGAACAATGAGCAGTTCTTC
D: .; V: TRBV6-6; size: medium-sized; J: TRBJ1-2; CDR3: CASTEGNGYTF; DNA: TGTGCCAGCACCGAGGGGAATGGCTACACCTTC
D: TRBD1; V: TRBV19; size: .; J: TRBJ1-4; CDR3: CASSPTGSGEKLFF; DNA: TGTGCCAGTAGCCCGACAGGGTCCGGTGAAAAACTGTTTTTT